The clone carrying this T cell receptor (beta chain) was counted between two and nine times. The antigen remains undetermined. The CDR3 has 12 residues. Germline CDR1 MNHEY, CDR2 SVGAGI. The sample comes from a study of blood T cells in healthy people across ages. Findings and caveats of the study: Getting older went along with TCR beta diversity per million T cells dropping roughly linearly.

Drawn from each donor were roughly 10 milliliters of peripheral blood. A second PCR of 7 to 11 cycles used a sample-barcoded 5' primer and a J-beta primer mix. TCRdb independently ran MiXCR on the 5' RACE reads; one entry per CDR3 protein. The data show 600,000 to 850,000 distinct CDR3 sequences, with 25% seen just once and under 10% held by the top ten. These data were also filed under a second study, of T cells of mothers and their children.

Sequenced material: blood. The chain is built from TRBV6-5 and TRBJ2-1; 11 nucleotides line up with TRBD1. TRBJ2-7 explains the end of the DNA better; the J call may be wrong. This sequence was found in a boy younger than 18 in good health. The CDR3 DNA reads TGTGCTATCAGGACAGGGGGCAACGAGCAGTACTTC. Amino acid sequence: CAIRTGGNEQYF.